These T cell receptor beta chains were read from a single sample in a study of blood T cell repertoires in COVID-19. Data came from immunoSEQ multiplex PCR; TCRdb stores just in-frame clones and leaves some out. This sample yields some 58,000 clones, of which over 70% are seen a single time; under 35% belongs to the top ten. The specimen sequenced was peripheral blood. The receptors were gathered from a human donor in a cohort sampled during active COVID-19. Both conserved end residues are part of each CDR3. The D gene is left open where the match is weak. Rows give clone size only sometimes, using once, few, many, or a class for an expanded clone.

>NA|TRBJ2-1|TRBD2|TRBV11-2
CASSLRREVHNEQFF
TGTGCCAGCAGCTTACGGCGGGAGGTCCACAATGAGCAGTTCTTC
>NA|TRBJ2-7|TRBD2|TRBV28
CASSSWTSVSYEQYF
TGTGCCAGCAGTTCGTGGACTAGCGTCTCCTACGAGCAGTACTTC
>NA|TRBJ1-2|NA|TRBV7-9
CASRKDSSLYGYTF
TGTGCCAGCAGGAAGGACAGTTCCCTCTATGGCTACACCTTC
>NA|TRBJ1-2|TRBD1|TRBV11-2
CASSPPGGYGYTF
TGTGCCAGCAGCCCACCAGGGGGGTATGGCTACACCTTC
>NA|TRBJ1-2|TRBD1|TRBV5-6
CASSLVNIQRQGEGYTF
TGTGCCAGCAGCTTAGTAAATATACAGAGACAGGGCGAAGGCTACACCTTC
>NA|TRBJ1-5|TRBD1|TRBV6-5
CASSPGTGTGPQHF
TGTGCCAGCAGTCCCGGGACAGGTACAGGGCCCCAGCATTTT
>NA|TRBJ1-1|NA|TRBV7-9
CASSSLGGMNTEAFF
TGTGCCAGCAGCTCCCTGGGGGGAATGAACACTGAAGCTTTCTTT
>NA|TRBJ2-2|TRBD2|TRBV19
CASSNGGTANTGELFF
TGTGCCAGTAGTAACGGGGGGACGGCGAACACCGGGGAGCTGTTTTTT
>NA|TRBJ1-1|NA|TRBV7-9
CASRNSGGRTEAFF
TGTGCCAGCAGGAATAGTGGGGGGAGGACTGAAGCTTTCTTT
>NA|TRBJ2-7|TRBD1|TRBV10-3
CAISLRGREQYF
TGTGCCATCAGCCTGAGGGGGCGCGAGCAGTACTTC
>NA|TRBJ2-3|NA|TRBV3-1/TRBV3-2
CASSQGRGGDTDTQYF
TGTGCCAGCAGCCAAGGGCGGGGAGGCGACACAGATACGCAGTATTTT
>NA|TRBJ2-1|NA|TRBV11-2
CASSPWDSGEQFF
TGTGCCAGCAGCCCATGGGATAGCGGTGAGCAGTTCTTC
>once|TRBJ2-7|TRBD2|TRBV11-2
CASSLVAGPTYEQYF
TGTGCCAGCAGCTTGGTAGCGGGACCAACCTACGAGCAGTACTTC
>NA|TRBJ1-5|TRBD1|TRBV19
CASSTTGVGNQPQHF
TGTGCCAGTAGTACGACAGGGGTGGGCAATCAGCCCCAGCATTTT
>NA|TRBJ1-2|NA|TRBV7-8
CASSQGGVNYGYTF
TGTGCCAGCAGCCAAGGAGGGGTGAACTATGGCTACACCTTC
>NA|TRBJ1-2|NA|TRBV28
CASAEGGANYGYTF
TGTGCCAGCGCCGAAGGAGGGGCGAACTATGGCTACACCTTC
>NA|TRBJ1-4|TRBD1|TRBV6-5
CASTQGAYEKLFF
TGTGCCAGTACCCAGGGGGCGTACGAAAAACTGTTTTTT
>NA|TRBJ2-2|TRBD2|TRBV9
CASSATGGTRTGELFF
TGTGCCAGCAGTGCCACGGGGGGGACAAGAACCGGGGAGCTGTTTTTT
>NA|TRBJ2-3|NA|TRBV4-2
CASSQEARGDTQYF
TGTGCCAGCAGCCAAGAGGCGCGGGGAGATACGCAGTATTTT
>NA|TRBJ1-1|TRBD1|TRBV5-1
CASSSDRGAFTVGTEAFF
TGCGCCAGCAGCTCGGACAGGGGAGCGTTTACAGTCGGCACTGAAGCTTTCTTT
>NA|TRBJ1-2|NA|TRBV9
CASSVGTGNYGYTF
TGTGCCAGCAGCGTAGGGACGGGGAACTATGGCTACACCTTC
>NA|TRBJ2-7|TRBD1|TRBV18
CASSPLRQGAGEQYF
TGTGCCAGCTCACCACTTCGACAGGGGGCGGGGGAGCAGTACTTC
>once|TRBJ1-1|NA|TRBV18
CASSEGQNTEAFF
TGTGCCAGCTCGGAAGGACAGAACACTGAAGCTTTCTTT
>NA|TRBJ2-1|TRBD2|TRBV5-4
CASSPLAGEDNEQFF
TGTGCCAGCAGCCCATTAGCGGGAGAGGACAATGAGCAGTTCTTC
>NA|TRBJ1-6|NA|TRBV10-3
CAISEEVGSGPLHF
TGTGCCATCAGTGAGGAGGTGGGTTCGGGACCCCTCCACTTT
>NA|TRBJ2-7|TRBD2|TRBV9
CASSAPRGGVDYEQYF
TGTGCCAGCAGCGCGCCCCGGGGAGGGGTTGATTACGAGCAGTACTTC
>NA|TRBJ1-1|NA|TRBV5-1
CASSLDPMNTEAFF
TGCGCCAGCAGCTTGGATCCCATGAACACTGAAGCTTTCTTT
>NA|TRBJ2-3|TRBD1|TRBV7-2
CASSPVQGGVDTQYF
TGTGCCAGCAGCCCAGTACAGGGGGGAGTAGATACGCAGTATTTT
>NA|TRBJ2-3|NA|TRBV24-1
CATSDPRGSTDTQYF
TGTGCCACCAGTGATCCCCGCGGAAGCACAGATACGCAGTATTTT
>NA|TRBJ1-4|NA|TRBV7-9
CASSLNPTGQKLFF
TGTGCCAGCAGTCTAAACCCGACAGGCCAGAAACTGTTTTTT
>NA|TRBJ2-7|NA|TRBV7-9
CASSPGRDSYEQYF
TGTGCCAGCAGCCCTGGGCGAGACTCCTACGAGCAGTACTTC
>NA|TRBJ2-3|NA|TRBV5-6
CASSLAGGSTDTQYF
TGTGCCAGCAGCTTGGCCGGGGGTAGCACAGATACGCAGTATTTT
>NA|TRBJ2-3|TRBD2|TRBV6-4
CASSGTSGADTQYF
TGTGCCAGCAGTGGGACTAGCGGGGCAGATACGCAGTATTTT
>NA|TRBJ1-5|NA|TRBV7-2
CASSVRVGPQHF
TGTGCCAGCAGTGTCCGGGTCGGGCCCCAGCATTTT
>NA|TRBJ1-4|NA|TRBV28
CASRQTSPEKLFF
TGTGCCAGCAGACAGACCAGCCCTGAAAAACTGTTTTTT
>NA|TRBJ2-3|NA|TRBV29-1
CSVEGGGGRTDTQYF
TGCAGCGTTGAAGGAGGGGGGGGCCGCACAGATACGCAGTATTTT
>NA|TRBJ2-2|NA|TRBV21-1
CASSDRVRNTGELFF
TGTGCCAGCAGCGACAGGGTGAGGAACACCGGGGAGCTGTTTTTT
>NA|TRBJ2-7|TRBD2|TRBV5-4
CASSRGLAGSSYEQYF
TGTGCCAGCAGCAGGGGCCTAGCGGGTTCCTCCTACGAGCAGTACTTC
>NA|TRBJ2-3|TRBD2|TRBV4-2
CASNPAAGGPGKNTDTQYF
TGTGCCAGCAACCCTGCAGCGGGAGGGCCGGGTAAAAACACAGATACGCAGTATTTT
>NA|TRBJ2-3|NA|TRBV7-2
CASSSGLKVTDTQYF
TGTGCCAGCAGCTCAGGACTCAAGGTCACAGATACGCAGTATTTT
>NA|TRBJ2-2|NA|TRBV24-1
CATSSEGTGELFF
TGTGCCACCAGTTCGGAGGGCACCGGGGAGCTGTTTTTT
>NA|TRBJ2-5|TRBD2|TRBV10-3
CASAGGQETQYF
TGTGCCTCGGCCGGGGGGCAAGAGACCCAGTACTTC
>few|TRBJ2-1|TRBD2|TRBV5-1
CASSLAVAGGISYNEQFF
TGCGCCAGCAGCTTGGCGGTAGCGGGAGGCATCTCCTACAATGAGCAGTTCTTC
>many|TRBJ2-7|TRBD1|TRBV2
CASKRDREINEQYF
TGTGCCAGCAAAAGGGACAGGGAGATCAACGAGCAGTACTTC
>NA|TRBJ1-2|NA|TRBV20-1
CSLKNYGYTF
TGCAGTTTAAAAAACTATGGCTACACCTTC
>NA|TRBJ2-2|TRBD2|TRBV7-3
CASSPGLAGGIGTGELFF
TGTGCCAGCAGCCCCGGGCTAGCGGGAGGGATAGGCACCGGGGAGCTGTTTTTT
>NA|TRBJ2-7|TRBD2|TRBV30
CAWTFAGGDEQYF
TGTGCCTGGACTTTTGCCGGGGGGGACGAGCAGTACTTC
>NA|TRBJ2-2|TRBD1|TRBV29-1
CSVSGQGANTGELFF
TGCAGCGTATCCGGACAGGGCGCGAACACCGGGGAGCTGTTTTTT